A selection of T cell receptor beta chains follows, all from one sample in a study of cytomegalovirus exposure and HLA in healthy donors. Data came from immunoSEQ multiplex PCR; TCRdb stores just in-frame clones and leaves some out. The clone table shows some 43,000 clones, with the ten largest holding approximately 2%. The specimen was PBMCs. The origin of the receptors is a woman in her twenties or thirties in good health and CMV-seronegative. CDR3s include the opening cysteine and the closing phenylalanine or tryptophan. D genes are given only for firm matches.

D: TRBD2
J: TRBJ2-1
V: TRBV4-1
CDR3: CASSHLGTSGYNEQFF
DNA: TGCGCCAGCAGCCACCTCGGGACTAGCGGATACAATGAGCAGTTCTTC

D: .
J: TRBJ1-5
V: TRBV19
CDR3: CASSPGYSNQPQHF
DNA: TGTGCCAGTTCCCCCGGGTATAGCAATCAGCCCCAGCATTTT

D: TRBD1
J: TRBJ2-5
V: TRBV5-1
CDR3: CASKAGQGVQETQYF
DNA: TGCGCCAGTAAGGCGGGACAGGGAGTCCAAGAGACCCAGTACTTC

D: .
J: TRBJ1-1
V: TRBV18
CDR3: CASSLSRGTDWNTEAFF
DNA: TGTGCCAGCTCACTAAGCAGAGGGACTGACTGGAACACTGAAGCTTTCTTT

D: TRBD1
J: TRBJ1-4
V: TRBV30
CDR3: CARGQGSGPNEKLFF
DNA: TGTGCCCGGGGACAGGGGAGTGGGCCGAATGAAAAACTGTTTTTT

D: TRBD2
J: TRBJ2-1
V: TRBV11-3
CDR3: CASSPIAGAVNEQFF
DNA: TGTGCCAGCAGCCCGATAGCGGGAGCGGTCAATGAGCAGTTCTTC

D: .
J: TRBJ1-5
V: TRBV19
CDR3: CASMSSRAVNQPQHF
DNA: TGTGCCAGTATGTCCTCCAGGGCAGTTAATCAGCCCCAGCATTTT

D: .
J: TRBJ2-5
V: TRBV28
CDR3: CASSIGGGRETQYF
DNA: TGTGCCAGCAGCATTGGGGGGGGCCGGGAGACCCAGTACTTC

D: TRBD1
J: TRBJ2-7
V: TRBV30
CDR3: CAWMRSGTASYEQYF
DNA: TGTGCCTGGATGAGGAGTGGGACAGCCTCTTACGAGCAGTACTTC

D: TRBD1
J: TRBJ1-1
V: TRBV6-1
CDR3: CASSALGQGMSGAFF
DNA: TGTGCCAGCAGTGCTTTAGGACAGGGTATGAGCGGAGCTTTCTTT

D: .
J: TRBJ1-2
V: TRBV7-8
CDR3: CASSSRANNGYTF
DNA: TGTGCCAGCAGCTCCAGGGCTAATAATGGCTACACCTTC

D: TRBD2
J: TRBJ2-5
V: TRBV6-5
CDR3: CASRGLAGRETQYF
DNA: TGTGCCAGCAGGGGACTAGCGGGAAGGGAGACCCAGTACTTC

D: .
J: TRBJ2-7
V: TRBV4-2
CDR3: CASSQPGLAYEQYF
DNA: TGTGCCAGCAGCCAGCCGGGACTTGCCTACGAGCAGTACTTC

D: TRBD1
J: TRBJ1-4
V: TRBV5-4
CDR3: CASSPWAGGGKLFF
DNA: TGTGCCAGCAGCCCTTGGGCAGGGGGCGGAAAACTGTTTTTT

D: .
J: TRBJ2-1
V: TRBV4-3
CDR3: CASSQSQGKTYNEQFF
DNA: TGCGCCAGCAGCCAATCACAGGGTAAGACCTACAATGAGCAGTTCTTC

D: TRBD2
J: TRBJ2-7
V: TRBV4-2
CDR3: CASSQIPVAGGPYEQYF
DNA: TGTGCCAGCAGCCAGATCCCAGTAGCGGGAGGACCATACGAGCAGTACTTC

D: TRBD2
J: TRBJ2-7
V: TRBV27
CDR3: CASSGTSDSYEQYF
DNA: TGTGCCAGCAGCGGGACTAGCGACTCCTACGAGCAGTACTTC